This entry lists 2 T cell receptor beta chains sequenced from one sample in a study of T-cell memory formation after mild COVID-19. Each CDR3 protein is one row after TCRdb ran MiXCR on the 5' RACE reads. The data contain 110,000 to 150,000 distinct CDR3 sequences, 11% to 15% of them singletons. The sample comprised PBMCs or a T cell subset sorted from them (not recorded which). The receptors were gathered from an adult woman who had mild COVID-19 (a few samples of this study predate the infection). Cell type and time point are not known.

CDR3 nucleotides: TGTGCCACCAGCAGAATTAGCGGGAGGGGAGCCTACGAGCAGTACTTC. Translation gives CATSRISGRGAYEQYF. The chain has TRBV15 and TRBJ2-7; 11 bases are shared with TRBD2. The trim removed 2 bases at V and 2 bases at J, leaving 5 bases unmatched. The CDR3 extends over 16 amino acids. Germline assignment: CDR1 LNHNV and CDR2 YYDKDF (reference sequence).

Points on this clonotype: At one end, the junction sequence differs from germline, possibly due to a read error. The V and J genes are TRBV27 and TRBJ2-3; no definite D call. Germline V gene lookup returns CDR1 MNHEY and CDR2 SMNVEV (reference sequence). The CDR3 consists of 13 residues. The CDR3 protein is CASSLSRTDTQYF. For the CDR3, the DNA is TGTGCCAGCAGTTTATCGCGCACGGATACGCAGTATTTT.